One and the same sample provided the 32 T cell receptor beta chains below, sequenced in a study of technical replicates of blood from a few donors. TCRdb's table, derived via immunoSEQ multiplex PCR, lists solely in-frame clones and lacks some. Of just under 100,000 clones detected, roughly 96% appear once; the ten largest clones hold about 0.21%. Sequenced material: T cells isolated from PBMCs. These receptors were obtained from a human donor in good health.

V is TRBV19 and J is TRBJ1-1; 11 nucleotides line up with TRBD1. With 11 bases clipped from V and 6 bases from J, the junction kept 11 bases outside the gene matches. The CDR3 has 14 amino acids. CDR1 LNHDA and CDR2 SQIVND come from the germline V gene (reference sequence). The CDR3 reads CALSPPDRGPEAFF. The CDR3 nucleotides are TGTGCCCTCTCTCCCCCGGACAGGGGGCCTGAAGCTTTCTTT.

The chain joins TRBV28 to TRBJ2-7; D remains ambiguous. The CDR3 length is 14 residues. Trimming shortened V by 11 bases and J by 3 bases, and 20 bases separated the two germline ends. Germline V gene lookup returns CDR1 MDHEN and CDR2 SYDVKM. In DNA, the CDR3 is TGTGCCTCAAGTTTATTAACCACTGTCTACGAGCAGTACTTC. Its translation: CASSLLTTVYEQYF.

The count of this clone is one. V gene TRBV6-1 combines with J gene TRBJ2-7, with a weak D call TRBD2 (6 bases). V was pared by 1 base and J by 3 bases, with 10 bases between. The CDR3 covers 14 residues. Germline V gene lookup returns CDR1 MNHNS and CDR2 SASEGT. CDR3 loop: CASSEEGGIYEQYF. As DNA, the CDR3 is TGTGCCAGCAGTGAAGAGGGCGGGATCTACGAGCAGTACTTC.

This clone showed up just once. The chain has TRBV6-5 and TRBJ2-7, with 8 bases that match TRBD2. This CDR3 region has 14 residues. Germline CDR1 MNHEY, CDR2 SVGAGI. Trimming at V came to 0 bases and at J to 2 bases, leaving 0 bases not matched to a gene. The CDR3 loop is CASSYSSGAYEQYF. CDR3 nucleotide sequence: TGTGCCAGCAGTTACTCTAGCGGGGCCTACGAGCAGTACTTC.

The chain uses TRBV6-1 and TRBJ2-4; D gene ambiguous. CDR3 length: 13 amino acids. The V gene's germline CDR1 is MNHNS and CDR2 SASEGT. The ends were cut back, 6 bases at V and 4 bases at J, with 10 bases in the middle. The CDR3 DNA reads TGTGCCAGCAGCGTGGAGATAAAAAACATTCAGTACTTC. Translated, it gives CASSVEIKNIQYF.

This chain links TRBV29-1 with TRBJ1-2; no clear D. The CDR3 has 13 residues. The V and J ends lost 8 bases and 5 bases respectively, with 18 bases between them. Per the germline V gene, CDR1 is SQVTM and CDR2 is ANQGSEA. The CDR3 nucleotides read TGCAGCATTTATGGGGTGGAGGAATATGGCTACACCTTC. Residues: CSIYGVEEYGYTF.

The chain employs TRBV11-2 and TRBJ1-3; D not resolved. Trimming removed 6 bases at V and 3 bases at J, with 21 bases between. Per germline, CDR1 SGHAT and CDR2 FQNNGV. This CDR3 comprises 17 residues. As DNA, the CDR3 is TGTGCCAGCAGACCCACGGATGACATTACTCTTGGAAACACCATATATTTT. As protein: CASRPTDDITLGNTIYF.

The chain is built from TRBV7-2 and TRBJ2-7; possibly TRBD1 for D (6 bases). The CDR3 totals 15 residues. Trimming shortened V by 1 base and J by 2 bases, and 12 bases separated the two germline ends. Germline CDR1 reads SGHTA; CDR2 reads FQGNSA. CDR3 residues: CASSLELRGTYEQYF. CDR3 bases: TGTGCCAGCAGCTTAGAGTTGAGGGGGACCTACGAGCAGTACTTC.

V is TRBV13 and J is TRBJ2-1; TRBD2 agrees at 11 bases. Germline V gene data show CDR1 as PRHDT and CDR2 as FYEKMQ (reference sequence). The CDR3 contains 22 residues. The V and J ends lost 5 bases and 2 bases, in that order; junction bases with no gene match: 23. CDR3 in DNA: TGTGCCAGCAGCCTGAGTTTTTTGGGGATAGCGGGAGGGCCCGTGCCCTACAATGAGCAGTTCTTC. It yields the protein CASSLSFLGIAGGPVPYNEQFF.

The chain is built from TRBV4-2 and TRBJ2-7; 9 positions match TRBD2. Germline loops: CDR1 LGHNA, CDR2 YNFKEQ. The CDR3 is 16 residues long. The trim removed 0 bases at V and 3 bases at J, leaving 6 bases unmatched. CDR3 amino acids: CASSQEWSSGIYEQYF. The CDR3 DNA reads TGTGCCAGCAGCCAAGAATGGTCTAGCGGGATCTACGAGCAGTACTTC.

The CDR3 sequence is CASSPHSGYEQYF. The DNA of the CDR3 is TGTGCCAGCAGCCCTCATAGCGGATACGAGCAGTACTTC. V and J are TRBV4-2 and TRBJ2-7; a possible D gene is TRBD2 (6 bases). There are 13 residues in the CDR3. Germline-derived CDR1 and CDR2 are LGHNA and YNFKEQ. The V gene lost 4 bases and the J gene lost 4 bases, with 11 bases spanning the gap.

The CDR3 region has the DNA TGTGCCAGTAGTATTCGAGGACTAGGGGTGTCTGACGAGCAGTACTTC. As protein: CASSIRGLGVSDEQYF. This chain links TRBV19 with TRBJ2-7; 7 nucleotides match TRBD2. Per the germline V gene, CDR1 is LNHDA and CDR2 is SQIVND (reference sequence). The length of the CDR3 is 16 residues. With 3 bases clipped from V and 5 bases from J, the junction kept 13 bases outside the gene matches.

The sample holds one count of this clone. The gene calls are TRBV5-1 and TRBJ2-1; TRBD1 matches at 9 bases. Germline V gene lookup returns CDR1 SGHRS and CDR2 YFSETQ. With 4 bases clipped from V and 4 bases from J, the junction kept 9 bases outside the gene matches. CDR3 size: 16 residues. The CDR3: CASSLRWTGEYNEQFF. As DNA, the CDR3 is TGCGCCAGCAGCCTACGTTGGACAGGGGAATACAATGAGCAGTTCTTC.

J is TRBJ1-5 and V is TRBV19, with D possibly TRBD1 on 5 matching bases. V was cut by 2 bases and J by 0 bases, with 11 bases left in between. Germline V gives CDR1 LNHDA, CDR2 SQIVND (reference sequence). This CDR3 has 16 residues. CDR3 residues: CASSIFGGVSNQPQHF. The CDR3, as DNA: TGTGCCAGTAGTATATTCGGGGGGGTTAGCAATCAGCCCCAGCATTTT.

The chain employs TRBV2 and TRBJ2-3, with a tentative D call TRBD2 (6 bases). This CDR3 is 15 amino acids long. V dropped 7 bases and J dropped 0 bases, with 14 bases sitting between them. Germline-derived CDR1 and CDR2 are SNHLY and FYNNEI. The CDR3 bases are TGTGCCAGCACCTCCGGGAGCGGGAGCACAGATACGCAGTATTTT. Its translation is CASTSGSGSTDTQYF.

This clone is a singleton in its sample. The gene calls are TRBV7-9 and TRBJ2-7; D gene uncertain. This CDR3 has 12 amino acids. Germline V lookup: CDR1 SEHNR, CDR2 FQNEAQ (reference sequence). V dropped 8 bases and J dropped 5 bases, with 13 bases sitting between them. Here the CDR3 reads CASLDTIDEQYF. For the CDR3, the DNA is TGTGCCAGCCTCGACACCATCGACGAGCAGTACTTC.

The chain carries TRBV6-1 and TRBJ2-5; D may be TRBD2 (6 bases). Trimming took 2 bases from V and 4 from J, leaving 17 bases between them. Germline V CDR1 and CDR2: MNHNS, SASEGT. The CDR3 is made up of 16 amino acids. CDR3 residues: CASSERRDFLRETQYF. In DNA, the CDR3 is TGTGCCAGCAGTGAAAGGCGGGACTTCCTCCGAGAGACCCAGTACTTC.

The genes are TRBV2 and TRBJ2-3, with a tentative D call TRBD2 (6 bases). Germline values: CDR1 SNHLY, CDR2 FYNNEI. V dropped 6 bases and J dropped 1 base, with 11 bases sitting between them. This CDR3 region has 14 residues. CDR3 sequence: CASRRGSGTDTQYF. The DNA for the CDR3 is TGTGCCAGCAGGCGGGGTAGTGGCACAGATACGCAGTATTTT. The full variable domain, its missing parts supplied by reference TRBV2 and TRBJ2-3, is EPEVTQTPSHQVTQMGQEVILRCVPISNHLYFYWYRQILGQKVEFLVSFYNNEISEKSEIFDDQFSVERPDGSNFTLKIRSTKLEDSAMYFCASRRGSGTDTQYFGPGTRLTVL.

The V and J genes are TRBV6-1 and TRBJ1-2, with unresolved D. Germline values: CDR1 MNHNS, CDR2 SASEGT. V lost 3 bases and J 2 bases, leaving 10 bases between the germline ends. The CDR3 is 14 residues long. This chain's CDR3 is CASSDAFTNYGYTF. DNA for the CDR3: TGTGCCAGCAGTGATGCTTTCACAAACTATGGCTACACCTTC.

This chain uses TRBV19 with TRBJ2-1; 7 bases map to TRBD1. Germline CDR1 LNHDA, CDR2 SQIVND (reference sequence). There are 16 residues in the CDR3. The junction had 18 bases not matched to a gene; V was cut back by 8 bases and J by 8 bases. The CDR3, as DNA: TGTGCCAGTGGCCTCCCGGGACAGACCCGATACCATGAGCAGTTCTTC. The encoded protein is CASGLPGQTRYHEQFF.

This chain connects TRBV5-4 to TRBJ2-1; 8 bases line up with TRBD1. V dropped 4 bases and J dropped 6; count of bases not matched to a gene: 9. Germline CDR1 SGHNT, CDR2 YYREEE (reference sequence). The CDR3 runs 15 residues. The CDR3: CASSLTGEGSNEQFF. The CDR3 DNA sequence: TGTGCCAGCAGCCTGACAGGGGAAGGGTCCAATGAGCAGTTCTTC.

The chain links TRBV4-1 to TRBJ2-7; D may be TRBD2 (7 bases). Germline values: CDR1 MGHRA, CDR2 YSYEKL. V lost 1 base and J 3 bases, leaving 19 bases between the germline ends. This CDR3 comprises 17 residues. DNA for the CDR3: TGCGCCAGCAGCCAAGGAGTGTCGGGGGGCGGCCTCTACGAGCAGTACTTC. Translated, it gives CASSQGVSGGGLYEQYF.

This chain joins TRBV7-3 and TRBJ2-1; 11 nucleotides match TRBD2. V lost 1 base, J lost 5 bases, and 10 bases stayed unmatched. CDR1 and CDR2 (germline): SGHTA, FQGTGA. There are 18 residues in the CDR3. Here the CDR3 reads CASSLIAGGPAVHNEQFF. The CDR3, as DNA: TGTGCCAGCAGCTTAATAGCGGGGGGGCCCGCAGTCCACAATGAGCAGTTCTTC.

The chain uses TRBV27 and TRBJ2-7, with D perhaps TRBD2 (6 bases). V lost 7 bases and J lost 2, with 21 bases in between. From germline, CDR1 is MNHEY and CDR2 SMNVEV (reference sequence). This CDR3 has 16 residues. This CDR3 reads CASTRAVGGPPYEQYF. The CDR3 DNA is TGTGCCAGCACCCGGGCGGTCGGGGGACCACCCTACGAGCAGTACTTC.

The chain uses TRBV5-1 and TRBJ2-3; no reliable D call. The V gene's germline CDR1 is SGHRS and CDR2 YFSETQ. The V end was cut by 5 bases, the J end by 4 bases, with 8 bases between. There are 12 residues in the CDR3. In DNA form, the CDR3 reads TGCGCCAGCAGTGAGAGCGCAGATACGCAGTATTTT. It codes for CASSESADTQYF.

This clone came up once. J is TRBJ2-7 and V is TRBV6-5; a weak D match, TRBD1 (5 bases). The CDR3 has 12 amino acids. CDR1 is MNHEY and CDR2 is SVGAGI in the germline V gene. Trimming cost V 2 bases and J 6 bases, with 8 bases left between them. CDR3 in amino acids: CASSYRGSEQYF. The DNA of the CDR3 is TGTGCCAGCAGTTACAGGGGTAGCGAGCAGTACTTC.

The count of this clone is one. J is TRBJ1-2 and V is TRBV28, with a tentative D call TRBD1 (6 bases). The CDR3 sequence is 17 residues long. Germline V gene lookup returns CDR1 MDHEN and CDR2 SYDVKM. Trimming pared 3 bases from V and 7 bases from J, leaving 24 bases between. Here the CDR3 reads CASSFRFGGASLTGYTF. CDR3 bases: TGTGCCAGCAGTTTTCGGTTTGGGGGGGCCTCTTTAACTGGCTACACCTTC.

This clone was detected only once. CDR3 region: CASSPTSGRAHEQYF. CDR3 in DNA: TGTGCCAGCTCACCAACTAGCGGGAGGGCCCACGAGCAGTACTTC. V and J are TRBV18 and TRBJ2-7, with 13 bases lining up with TRBD2. The CDR3 spans 15 residues. Germline CDR1 is KGHSH and CDR2 is LQKENI. The V segment lost 2 bases and the J segment 5 bases; nucleotides outside the gene matches: 3.

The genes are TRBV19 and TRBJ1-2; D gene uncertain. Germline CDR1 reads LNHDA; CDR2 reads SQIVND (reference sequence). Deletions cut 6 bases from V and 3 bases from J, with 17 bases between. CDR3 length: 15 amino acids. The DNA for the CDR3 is TGTGCCAGTAGCAGTCTCCCCTCCAGTGACTATGGCTACACCTTC. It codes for CASSSLPSSDYGYTF.

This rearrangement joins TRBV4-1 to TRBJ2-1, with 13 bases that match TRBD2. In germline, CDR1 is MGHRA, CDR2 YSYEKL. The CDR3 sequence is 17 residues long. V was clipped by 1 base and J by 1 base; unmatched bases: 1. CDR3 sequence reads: CASSQGTSGSSYNEQFF. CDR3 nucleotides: TGCGCCAGCAGCCAAGGGACTAGCGGGAGTTCCTACAATGAGCAGTTCTTC.

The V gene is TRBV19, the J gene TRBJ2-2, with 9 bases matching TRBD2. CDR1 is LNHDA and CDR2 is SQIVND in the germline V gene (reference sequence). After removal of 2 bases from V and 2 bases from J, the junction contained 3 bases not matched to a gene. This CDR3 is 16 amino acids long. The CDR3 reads CASSIRTSDNTGELFF. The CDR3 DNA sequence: TGTGCCAGTAGTATAAGGACTAGCGACAACACCGGGGAGCTGTTTTTT. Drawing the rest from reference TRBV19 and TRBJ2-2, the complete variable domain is DGGITQSPKYLFRKEGQNVTLSCEQNLNHDAMYWYRQDPGQGLRLIYYSQIVNDFQKGDIAEGYSVSREKKESFPLTVTSAQKNPTAFYLCASSIRTSDNTGELFFGEGSRLTVL.

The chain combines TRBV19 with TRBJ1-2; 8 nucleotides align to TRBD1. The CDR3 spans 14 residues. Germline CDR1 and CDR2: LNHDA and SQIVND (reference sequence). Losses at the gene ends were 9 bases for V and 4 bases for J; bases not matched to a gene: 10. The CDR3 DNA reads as TGTGCCAGCAGGCGAGGACAGGGAACCTATGGCTACACCTTC. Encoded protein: CASRRGQGTYGYTF.